This TCR beta chain comes out of a study of blood T cell repertoires in COVID-19. Background on the study: Acute and convalescent COVID-19 samples came from the United States, Italy and Spain. PBMCs, B-cell-depleted T cells, or T cells provided the cDNA or gDNA that made up the material.

Study members were between roughly 18 and 90 years old and lived in 25 or so US regions. This CDR3 region has 19 residues. The germline V gene encodes CDR1 SGHRS and CDR2 YFSETQ. Data came from immunoSEQ multiplex PCR; TCRdb stores just in-frame clones and leaves some out. The data hold approximately 250,000 clones, with around 80% observed a single time. Concerning this clone: A junction end diverges from the germline sequence, so it may reflect a read error.

The source of this sequence is a man younger than 40 with acute COVID-19. This sequence joins TRBV5-1 and TRBJ2-3, with 10 bases fitting TRBD2. Material: PBMCs or T cells enriched from blood (not recorded which). The CDR3 loop is CASSPPPLAGVVGTDTQYF. CDR3 DNA sequence: TGTGCCAGCAGCCCACCTCCTCTAGCGGGAGTGGTGGGCACAGATACGCAGTATTTT.